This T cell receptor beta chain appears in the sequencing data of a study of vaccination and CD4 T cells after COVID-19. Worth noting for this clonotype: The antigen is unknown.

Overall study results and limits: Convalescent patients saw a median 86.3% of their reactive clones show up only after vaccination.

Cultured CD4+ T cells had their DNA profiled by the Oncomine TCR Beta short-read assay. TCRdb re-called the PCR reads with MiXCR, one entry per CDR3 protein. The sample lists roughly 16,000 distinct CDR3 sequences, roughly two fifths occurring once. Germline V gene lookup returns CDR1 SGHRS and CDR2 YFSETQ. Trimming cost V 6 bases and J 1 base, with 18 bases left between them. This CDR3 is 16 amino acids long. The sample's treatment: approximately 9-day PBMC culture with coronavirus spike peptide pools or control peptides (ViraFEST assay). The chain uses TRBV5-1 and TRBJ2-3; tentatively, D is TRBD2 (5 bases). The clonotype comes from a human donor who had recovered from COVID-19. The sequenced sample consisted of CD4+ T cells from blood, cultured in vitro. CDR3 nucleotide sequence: TGCGCCAGCATTGGTGGGAGTGCAATGGGCACAGATACGCAGTATTTT. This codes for CASIGGSAMGTDTQYF.